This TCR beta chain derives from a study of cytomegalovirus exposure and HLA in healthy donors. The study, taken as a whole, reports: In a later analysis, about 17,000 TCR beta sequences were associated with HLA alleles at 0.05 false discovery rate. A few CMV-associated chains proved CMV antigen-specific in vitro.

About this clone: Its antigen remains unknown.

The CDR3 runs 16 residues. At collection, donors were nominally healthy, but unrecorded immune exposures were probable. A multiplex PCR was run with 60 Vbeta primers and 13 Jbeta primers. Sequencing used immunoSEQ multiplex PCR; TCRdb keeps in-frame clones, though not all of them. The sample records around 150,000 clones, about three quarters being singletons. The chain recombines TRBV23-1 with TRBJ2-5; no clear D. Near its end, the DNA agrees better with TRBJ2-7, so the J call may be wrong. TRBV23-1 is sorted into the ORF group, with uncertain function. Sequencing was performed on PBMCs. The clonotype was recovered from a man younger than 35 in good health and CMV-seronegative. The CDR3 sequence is CASSQSWIGTTYEQYF. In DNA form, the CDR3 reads TGCGCCAGCAGTCAATCGTGGATAGGTACTACCTACGAGCAGTACTTC.